The TCR beta chain under discussion was sequenced for a study of early T cells in non-severe SARS-CoV-2 infection. Study details: Sequenced bulk RNA came from whole blood that was unsorted, and chains were unpaired. Study-wide results and caveats: Using VDJdb, the matching emphasized anti-spike CD8 responses while missing private and CD4 specificities.

Individual cDNA molecules received unique molecular identifiers during library preparation. TCRdb ran MiXCR on the 5' RACE reads and lists one entry per CDR3 protein. The table records some 98,000 distinct CDR3 sequences, approximately 10% of them present only once. Notes on this clonotype: Its antigen remains unidentified.

Sequencing was performed on whole blood. This clonotype was obtained from an adult who was a healthcare worker with PCR-confirmed SARS-CoV-2 infection or an uninfected control (not recorded which).

CDR3 DNA: TGTGCCACCCAGGTGGGGGGTGGCACAGATACGCAGTATTTT. It specifies CATQVGGGTDTQYF. The chain recombines TRBV28 with TRBJ2-3; a possible D gene is TRBD2 (6 bases). This CDR3 region has 14 residues. The V and J ends lost 10 bases and 1 base respectively, with 15 bases between them. CDR1 MDHEN and CDR2 SYDVKM come from the germline V gene.